The clone carrying this T cell receptor beta chain was found many times. This entry comes from a study of T cells in Graves' hyperthyroidism and ophthalmopathy. J was trimmed by 0 bases and V by 5 bases; bases with no gene match: 1. This CDR3 is built from 15 residues. Amplification targeted TCR beta CDR3 regions from RNA transcripts. Researchers ran a first-round RT-PCR on the TCR CDR3 using the HTBI primer set. TCRdb reprocessed the multiplex PCR reads with MiXCR, giving one entry per CDR3 protein. The table has roughly 380,000 distinct CDR3 sequences, about 15% seen once. The source is a woman in her sixties or seventies with Graves' hyperthyroidism. The sequenced sample consisted of blood. This chain connects TRBV12-3 or TRBV12-4 to TRBJ2-3; 11 bases align to TRBD2. CDR3 sequence (DNA): TGTGCCAGCAGTACTAGCGGGGGTAGCACAGATACGCAGTATTTT. Translation gives CASSTSGGSTDTQYF.